This TCR beta chain is drawn from a study of patients and donors after allogeneic stem cell transplantation. V shed 4 bases and J shed 7 bases, with 7 bases lying between them. CDR3 size: 11 residues. Per the germline V gene, CDR1 is SGHTA and CDR2 is FQGNSA. TCRdb passed the RT-PCR reads through MiXCR, listing each CDR3 protein once. This sample has approximately 150,000 distinct CDR3 sequences, with more than 20% found just once. This clonotype was detected only a few times. The V call is TRBV7-2, the J call TRBJ2-5; unclear D gene. The sequence was obtained from a human donor who was either an allogeneic HSCT recipient or a stem cell or donor lymphocyte infusion donor (not recorded which). It is not recorded whose cells these are; they may come from a transplant donor. Sequenced: blood, either unsorted or a sorted T cell fraction (not recorded which). This CDR3 reads CASSSLRTQYF. Here the CDR3 DNA reads TGTGCCAGCAGCTCCCTACGGACCCAGTACTTC.